These T cell receptor beta chains were read from a single sample in a study of blood T cell repertoires in COVID-19. Clones were sequenced by immunoSEQ multiplex PCR, and TCRdb holds only the in-frame ones, with some missing. The table records fewer than 200,000 clones, around 87% of them present only once. Sequenced input: peripheral blood. All receptors derive from a man between 40 and 49 years old with active or convalescent COVID-19. Both conserved end residues are trimmed from each CDR3. Some rows have no size entry. The others give once, few or many, or a class for an expanded clone.

CDR3 protein	clone size	V gene	CDR3 length
ASSLDALIRFTEAF	.	TRBV11-3	14
ASSQDVRNTEAF	.	TRBV4-2	12
ASGLVTGGTGELF	.	TRBV12-5	13
ASSAYRSLNYGYT	once	TRBV7-8	13
ASSLLPGTGHTEAF	few	TRBV5-1	14
ASSWDKAGNTIY	.	TRBV19	12
ASSDSFFGYT	.	TRBV2	10
ASSNEPGTGRYEQY	once	TRBV7-6	14
ASSPQRTGELF	.	TRBV7-2	11
ASSFGVSYEQY	.	TRBV11-1	11
ASIQTGGNTGELF	once	TRBV6-6	13
ASRPTGGGQPQH	.	TRBV27	12
ASSLEGTGLYNEQF	.	TRBV5-5	14
ASSYRKGANNSPLH	many	TRBV6-5	14
ASSLGDRGQETQY	.	TRBV5-1	13
ASSGLGRNGYT	.	TRBV2	11
ASSTDRVISHEQY	.	TRBV7-9	13
ATSSHRGRDEKLF	.	TRBV15	13
ASSLQGVRQPQH	.	TRBV28	12
ASSVRFWGGAYNEQF	.	TRBV3-1/TRBV3-2	15
TSSQASLGEPSRDRGRKNTEAF	.	TRBV1	22
ASSEDMNTEAF	.	TRBV18	11
ASSLAKASTDTQY	.	TRBV10-1	13
AISDGTGRTEAF	.	TRBV10-3	12
ASSSGTGHYEQY	once	TRBV5-1	12
ASRRTGSGNTIY	.	TRBV19	12
SVDATGTGGLGGYT	.	TRBV29-1	14
ASSLGTGRAGELF	.	TRBV27	13
AWRNTNYGYT	.	TRBV30	10
ATSRDRGSSGNTIY	.	TRBV15	14
ASSLGDRGPLH	.	TRBV11-2	11
ASSEGQGASYNEQF	.	TRBV6-1	14
AISVTGSLTDTQY	.	TRBV10-3	13
ASSPSTGLNTGELF	.	TRBV3-1/TRBV3-2	14
ATSRDAKSGRFETQY	.	TRBV15	15
ASSLLFEGRYT	.	TRBV7-2	11
AWSVPTASGNTIY	few	TRBV30	13
ASSLGGGNYNEQF	.	TRBV5-1	13
SDSGDEQF	.	TRBV29-1	8
AISESRDQPQH	.	TRBV10-3	11
ASSQIDRGNTEAF	.	TRBV16	13
ATSRGSGLDEQY	.	TRBV15	12
ASSLSLLGTATNEKLF	.	TRBV5-6	16